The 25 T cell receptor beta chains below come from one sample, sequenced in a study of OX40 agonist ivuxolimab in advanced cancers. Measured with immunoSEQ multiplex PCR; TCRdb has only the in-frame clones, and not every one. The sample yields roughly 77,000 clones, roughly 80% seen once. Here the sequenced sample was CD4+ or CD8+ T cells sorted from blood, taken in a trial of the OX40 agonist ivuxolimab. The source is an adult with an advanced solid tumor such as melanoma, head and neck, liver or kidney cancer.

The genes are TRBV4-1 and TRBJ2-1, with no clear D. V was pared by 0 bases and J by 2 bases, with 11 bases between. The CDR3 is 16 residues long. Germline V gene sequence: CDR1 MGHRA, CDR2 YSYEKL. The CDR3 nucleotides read TGCGCCAGCAGCCAAGATAGCTACCGTACCTACAATGAGCAGTTCTTC. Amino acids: CASSQDSYRTYNEQFF.

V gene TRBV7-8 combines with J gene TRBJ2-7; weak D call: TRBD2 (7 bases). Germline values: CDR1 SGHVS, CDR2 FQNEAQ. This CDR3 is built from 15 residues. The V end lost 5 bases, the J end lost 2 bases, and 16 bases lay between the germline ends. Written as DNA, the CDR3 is TGTGCCAGCAGCCCCCTTAGGGAGGGGGCCTACGAGCAGTACTTC. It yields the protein CASSPLREGAYEQYF.

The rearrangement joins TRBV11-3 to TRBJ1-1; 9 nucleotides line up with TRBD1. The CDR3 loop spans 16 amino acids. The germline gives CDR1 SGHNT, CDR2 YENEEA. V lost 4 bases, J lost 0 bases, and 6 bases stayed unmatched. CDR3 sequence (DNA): TGTGCCAGCAGCTGGAGGACAGGGGCCTTGAACACTGAAGCTTTCTTT. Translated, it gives CASSWRTGALNTEAFF. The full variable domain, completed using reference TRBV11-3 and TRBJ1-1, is EAGVVQSPRYKIIEKKQPVAFWCNPISGHNTLYWYLQNLGQGPELLIRYENEEAVDDSQLPKDRFSAERLKGVDSTLKIQPAELGDSAVYLCASSWRTGALNTEAFFGQGTRLTVV.

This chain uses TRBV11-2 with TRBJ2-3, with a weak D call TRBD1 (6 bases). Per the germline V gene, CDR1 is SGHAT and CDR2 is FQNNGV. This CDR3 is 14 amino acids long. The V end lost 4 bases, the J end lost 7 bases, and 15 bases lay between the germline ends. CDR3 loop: CASSSLQGLYTQYF. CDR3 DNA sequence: TGTGCCAGCAGCTCACTTCAGGGGTTATATACGCAGTATTTT.

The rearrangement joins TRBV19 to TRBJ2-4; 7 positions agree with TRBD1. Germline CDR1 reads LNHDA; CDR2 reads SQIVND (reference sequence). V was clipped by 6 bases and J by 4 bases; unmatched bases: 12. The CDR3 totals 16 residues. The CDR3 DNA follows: TGTGCCAGTAGCATCATTTCGGCCAGGGGGAAAAACATTCAGTACTTC. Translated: CASSIISARGKNIQYF.

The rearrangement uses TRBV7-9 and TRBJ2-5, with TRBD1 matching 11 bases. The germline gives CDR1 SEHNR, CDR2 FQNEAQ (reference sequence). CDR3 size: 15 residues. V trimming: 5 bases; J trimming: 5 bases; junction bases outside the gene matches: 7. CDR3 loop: CASSGWTGGEETQYF. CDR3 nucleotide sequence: TGTGCCAGCAGCGGATGGACAGGGGGCGAGGAGACCCAGTACTTC.

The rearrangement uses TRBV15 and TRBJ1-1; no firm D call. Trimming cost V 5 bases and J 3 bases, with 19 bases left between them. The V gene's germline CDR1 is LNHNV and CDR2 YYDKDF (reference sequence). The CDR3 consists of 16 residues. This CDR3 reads CATSRGRWTEDTEAFF. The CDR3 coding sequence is TGTGCCACCAGCCGGGGAAGGTGGACGGAGGACACTGAAGCTTTCTTT.

DNA of the CDR3: TGCGCCAGCAGCCAAGATAGGGGGACTAGCGGGGCCTACAATGAGCAGTTCTTC. Translated, it gives CASSQDRGTSGAYNEQFF. The rearrangement uses TRBV4-1 and TRBJ2-1; the match to TRBD2 covers 13 bases. CDR1 is MGHRA and CDR2 is YSYEKL in the germline V gene. The ends lost 0 bases at V and 2 bases at J; junction bases unmatched: 4. The CDR3 extends over 18 amino acids.

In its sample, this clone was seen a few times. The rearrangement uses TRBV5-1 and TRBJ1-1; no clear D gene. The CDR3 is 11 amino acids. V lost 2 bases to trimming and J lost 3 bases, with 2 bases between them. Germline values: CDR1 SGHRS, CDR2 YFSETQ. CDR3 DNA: TGCGCCAGCAGCTTAGACACTGAAGCTTTCTTT. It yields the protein CASSLDTEAFF.

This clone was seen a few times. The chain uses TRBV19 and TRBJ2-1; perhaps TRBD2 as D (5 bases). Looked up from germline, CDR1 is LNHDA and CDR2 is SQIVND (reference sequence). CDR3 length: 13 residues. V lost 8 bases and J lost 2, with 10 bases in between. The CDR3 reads CASSGYPYNEQFF. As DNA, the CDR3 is TGTGCCAGTTCGGGGTACCCCTACAATGAGCAGTTCTTC.

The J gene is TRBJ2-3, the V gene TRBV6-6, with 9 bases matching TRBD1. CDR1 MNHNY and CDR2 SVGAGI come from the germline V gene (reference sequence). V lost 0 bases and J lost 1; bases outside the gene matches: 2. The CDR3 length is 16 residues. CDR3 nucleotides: TGTGCCAGCAGTTACTCCCGGACAGGGGGCACAGATACGCAGTATTTT. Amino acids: CASSYSRTGGTDTQYF.

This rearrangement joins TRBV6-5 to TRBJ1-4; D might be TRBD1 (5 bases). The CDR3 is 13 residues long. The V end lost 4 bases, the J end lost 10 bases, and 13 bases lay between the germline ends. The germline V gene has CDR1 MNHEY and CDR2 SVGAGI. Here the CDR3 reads CASSSPGHGKLFF. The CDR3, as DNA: TGTGCCAGCAGTTCTCCAGGGCATGGAAAACTGTTTTTT.

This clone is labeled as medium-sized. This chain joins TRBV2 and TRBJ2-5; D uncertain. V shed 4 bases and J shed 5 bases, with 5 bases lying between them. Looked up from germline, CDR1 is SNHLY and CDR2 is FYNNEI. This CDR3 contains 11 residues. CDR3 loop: CASSGWETQYF. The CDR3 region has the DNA TGTGCCAGCAGTGGGTGGGAGACCCAGTACTTC. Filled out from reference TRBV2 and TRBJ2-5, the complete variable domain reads EPEVTQTPSHQVTQMGQEVILRCVPISNHLYFYWYRQILGQKVEFLVSFYNNEISEKSEIFDDQFSVERPDGSNFTLKIRSTKLEDSAMYFCASSGWETQYFGPGTRLLVL.

The CDR3 loop is CASSSQGSGRALEQFF. Here the CDR3 DNA reads TGTGCCAGCAGTTCCCAGGGTAGCGGGAGGGCCTTGGAGCAGTTCTTC. The V gene is TRBV28, the J gene TRBJ2-1; 11 bases map to TRBD2. The V segment lost 4 bases and the J segment 10 bases; nucleotides outside the gene matches: 12. Germline V gene sequence: CDR1 MDHEN, CDR2 SYDVKM. The CDR3 has 16 residues. Together with reference TRBV28 and TRBJ2-1, the CDR3 gives the full variable domain: DVKVTQSSRYLVKRTGEKVFLECVQDMDHENMFWYRQDPGLGLRLIYFSYDVKMKEKGDIPEGYSVSREKKERFSLILESASTNQTSMYLCASSSQGSGRALEQFFGPGTRLTVL.

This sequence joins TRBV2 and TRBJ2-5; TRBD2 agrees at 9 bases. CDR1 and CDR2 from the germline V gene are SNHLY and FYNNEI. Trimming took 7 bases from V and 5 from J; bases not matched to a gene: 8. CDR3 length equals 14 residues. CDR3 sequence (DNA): TGTGCCAGCAACCCGATGCGGGGGGGGGAGACCCAGTACTTC. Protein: CASNPMRGGETQYF.

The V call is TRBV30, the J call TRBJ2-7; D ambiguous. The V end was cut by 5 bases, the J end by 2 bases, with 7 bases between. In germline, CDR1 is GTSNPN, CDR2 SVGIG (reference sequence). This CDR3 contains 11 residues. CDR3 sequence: CAWDTAYEQYF. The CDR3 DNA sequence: TGTGCCTGGGACACCGCCTACGAGCAGTACTTC. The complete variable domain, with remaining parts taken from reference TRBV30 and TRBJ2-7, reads SQTIHQWPATLVQPVGSPLSLECTVEGTSNPNLYWYRQAAGRGLQLLFYSVGIGQISSEVPQNLSASRPQDRQFILSSKKLLLSDSGFYLCAWDTAYEQYFGPGTRLTVT.

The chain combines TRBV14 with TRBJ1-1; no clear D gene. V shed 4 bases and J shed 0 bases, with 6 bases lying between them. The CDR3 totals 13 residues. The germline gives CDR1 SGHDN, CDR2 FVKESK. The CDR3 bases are TGTGCCAGCAGCCCCAATATGAACACTGAAGCTTTCTTT. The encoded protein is CASSPNMNTEAFF.

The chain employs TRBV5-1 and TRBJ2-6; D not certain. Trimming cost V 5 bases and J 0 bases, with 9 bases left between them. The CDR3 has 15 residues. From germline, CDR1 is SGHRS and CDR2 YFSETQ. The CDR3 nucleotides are TGCGCCAGCAGAGGACGGACCTCTGGGGCCAACGTCCTGACTTTC. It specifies CASRGRTSGANVLTF.

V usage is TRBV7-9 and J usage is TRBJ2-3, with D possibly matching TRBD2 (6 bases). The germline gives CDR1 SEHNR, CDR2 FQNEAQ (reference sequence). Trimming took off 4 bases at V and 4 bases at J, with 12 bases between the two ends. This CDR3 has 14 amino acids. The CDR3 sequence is CASSSRGGADTQYF. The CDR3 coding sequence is TGTGCCAGCAGCTCACGGGGCGGGGCAGATACGCAGTATTTT.

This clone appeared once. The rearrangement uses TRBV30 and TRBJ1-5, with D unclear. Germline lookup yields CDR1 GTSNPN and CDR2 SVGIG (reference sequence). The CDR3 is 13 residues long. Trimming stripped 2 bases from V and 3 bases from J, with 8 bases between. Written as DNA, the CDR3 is TGTGCCTGGAGTTTGGACGACAATCAGCCCCAGCATTTT. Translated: CAWSLDDNQPQHF. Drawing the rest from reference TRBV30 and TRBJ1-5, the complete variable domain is SQTIHQWPATLVQPVGSPLSLECTVEGTSNPNLYWYRQAAGRGLQLLFYSVGIGQISSEVPQNLSASRPQDRQFILSSKKLLLSDSGFYLCAWSLDDNQPQHFGDGTRLSIL.

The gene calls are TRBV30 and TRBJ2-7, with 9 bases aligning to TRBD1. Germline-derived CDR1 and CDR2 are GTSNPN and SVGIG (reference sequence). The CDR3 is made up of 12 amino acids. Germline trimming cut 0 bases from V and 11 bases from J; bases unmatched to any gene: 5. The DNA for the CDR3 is TGTGCCTGGAGTGTACGGAGGGACAGGGAGTACTTC. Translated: CAWSVRRDREYF.

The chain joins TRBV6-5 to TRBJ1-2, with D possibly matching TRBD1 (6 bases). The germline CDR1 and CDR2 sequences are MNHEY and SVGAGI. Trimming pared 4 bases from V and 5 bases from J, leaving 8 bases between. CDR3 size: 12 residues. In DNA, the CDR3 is TGTGCCAGCAGTTCACAGGGATATGGCTACACCTTC. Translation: CASSSQGYGYTF.

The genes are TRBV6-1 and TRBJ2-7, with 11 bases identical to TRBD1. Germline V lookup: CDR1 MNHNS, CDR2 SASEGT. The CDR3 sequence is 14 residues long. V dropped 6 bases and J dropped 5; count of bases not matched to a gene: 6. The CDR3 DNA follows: TGTGCCAGCAGCGAGGGACAGGGGGACGACGAGCAGTACTTC. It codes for CASSEGQGDDEQYF.

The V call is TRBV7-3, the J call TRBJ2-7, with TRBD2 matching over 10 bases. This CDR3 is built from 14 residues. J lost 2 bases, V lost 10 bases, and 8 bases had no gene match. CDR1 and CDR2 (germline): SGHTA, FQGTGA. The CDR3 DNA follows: TGTGCCACCTCCGGGACTAGCGTACCCTACGAGCAGTACTTC. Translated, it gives CATSGTSVPYEQYF.

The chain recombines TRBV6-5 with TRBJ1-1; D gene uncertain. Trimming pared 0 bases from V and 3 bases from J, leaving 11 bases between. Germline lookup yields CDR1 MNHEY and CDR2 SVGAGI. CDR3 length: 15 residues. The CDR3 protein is CASSYSRQDDTEAFF. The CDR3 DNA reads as TGTGCCAGCAGTTACTCGAGGCAGGACGACACTGAAGCTTTCTTT.